This T cell receptor beta chain was captured in a study of human T cells and chemical hapten exposure. Regarding the study as a whole: Since the donors had alopecia, their immune response may not be the same as that of healthy people. With DPC sensitization, TCRs exceeding 1 in 1000 frequency showed no change.

Time point noted: patch test 1, 2 weeks after DPC sensitization. Treatment indicated: therapeutic diphenylcyclopropenone sensitization with weekly scalp DPC. TCRdb re-analysed the RACE reads in MiXCR, keeping a single row per CDR3 protein. The data contain around 50,000 distinct CDR3 sequences, 9.3% of them singletons. In this sample, this clonotype turned up many times. Its specificity is not known. The germline CDR1 and CDR2 sequences are LGHDT and YNNKEL (reference sequence). V was pared by 1 base and J by 2 bases, with 9 bases between. This CDR3 contains 14 residues. The chain links TRBV3-1 to TRBJ2-7, with D uncertain. The clonotype was recovered from a woman between 45 and 60 years old with alopecia areata. Some clones in this sample may be carry-over from other donors' samples. The specimen comprised whole blood, sampled in connection with sensitization to the hapten diphenylcyclopropenone (DPC). CDR3 sequence (DNA): TGTGCCAGCAGCCAAGTCCGAAATGCCTACGAGCAGTACTTC. Translated: CASSQVRNAYEQYF.